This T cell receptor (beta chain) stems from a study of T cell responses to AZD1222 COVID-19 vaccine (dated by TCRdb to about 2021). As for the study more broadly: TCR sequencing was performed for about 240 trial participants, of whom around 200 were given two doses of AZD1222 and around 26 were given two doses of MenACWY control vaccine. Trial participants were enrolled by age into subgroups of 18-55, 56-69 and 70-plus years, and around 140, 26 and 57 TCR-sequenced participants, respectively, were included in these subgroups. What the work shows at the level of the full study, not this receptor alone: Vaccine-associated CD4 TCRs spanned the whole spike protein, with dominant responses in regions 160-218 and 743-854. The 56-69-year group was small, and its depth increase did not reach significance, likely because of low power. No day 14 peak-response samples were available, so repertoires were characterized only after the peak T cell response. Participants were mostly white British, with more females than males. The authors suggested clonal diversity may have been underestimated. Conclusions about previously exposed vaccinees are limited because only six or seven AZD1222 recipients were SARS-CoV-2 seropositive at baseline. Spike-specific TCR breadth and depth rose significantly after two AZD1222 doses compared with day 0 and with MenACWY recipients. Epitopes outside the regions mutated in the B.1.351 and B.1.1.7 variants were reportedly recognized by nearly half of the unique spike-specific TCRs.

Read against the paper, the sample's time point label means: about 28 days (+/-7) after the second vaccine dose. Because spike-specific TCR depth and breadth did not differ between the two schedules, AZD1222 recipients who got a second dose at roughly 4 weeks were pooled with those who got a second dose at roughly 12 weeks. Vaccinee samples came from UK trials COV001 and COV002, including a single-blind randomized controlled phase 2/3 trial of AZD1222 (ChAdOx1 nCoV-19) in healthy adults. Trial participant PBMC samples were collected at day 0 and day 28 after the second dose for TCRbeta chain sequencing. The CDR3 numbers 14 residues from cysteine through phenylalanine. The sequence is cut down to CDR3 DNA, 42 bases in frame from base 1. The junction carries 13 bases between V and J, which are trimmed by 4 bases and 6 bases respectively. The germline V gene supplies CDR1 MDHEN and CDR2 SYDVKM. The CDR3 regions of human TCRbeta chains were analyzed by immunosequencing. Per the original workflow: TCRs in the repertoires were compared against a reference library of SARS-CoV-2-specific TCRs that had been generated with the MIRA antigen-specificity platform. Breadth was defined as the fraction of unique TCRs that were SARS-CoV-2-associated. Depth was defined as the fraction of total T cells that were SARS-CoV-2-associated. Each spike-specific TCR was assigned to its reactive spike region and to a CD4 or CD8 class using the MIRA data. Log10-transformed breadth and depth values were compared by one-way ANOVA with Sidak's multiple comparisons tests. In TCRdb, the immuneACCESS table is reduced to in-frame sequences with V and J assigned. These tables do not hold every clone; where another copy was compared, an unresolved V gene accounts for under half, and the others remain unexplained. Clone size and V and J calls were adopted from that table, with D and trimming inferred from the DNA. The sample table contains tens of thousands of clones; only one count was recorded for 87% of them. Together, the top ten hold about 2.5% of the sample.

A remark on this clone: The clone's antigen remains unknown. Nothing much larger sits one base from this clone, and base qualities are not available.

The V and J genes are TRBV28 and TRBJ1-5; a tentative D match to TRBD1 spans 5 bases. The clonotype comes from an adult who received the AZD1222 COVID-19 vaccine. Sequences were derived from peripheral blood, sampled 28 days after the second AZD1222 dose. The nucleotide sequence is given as TGTGCCAGCAGTTCATGGCAGGGCGTTCAGCCCCAGCATTTT. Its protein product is CASSSWQGVQPQHF. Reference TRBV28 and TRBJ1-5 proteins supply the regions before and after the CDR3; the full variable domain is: DVKVTQSSRYLVKRTGEKVFLECVQDMDHENMFWYRQDPGLGLRLIYFSYDVKMKEKGDIPEGYSVSREKKERFSLILESASTNQTSMYLCASSSWQGVQPQHFGDGTRLSIL.